One T cell receptor (beta chain) is described in this entry. In the authors' methods: Reference gene primer amplification gave nucleated cell count estimates. Assay: immunoSEQ multiplex PCR; the TCRdb copy retains only in-frame clones and omits some. The DNA gave D and trimming, while V, J and clone size come from that table. This sample has about 200,000 clones, with 65% to 90% found just once. The data were taken from a study of blood T cell repertoires in COVID-19. Whole-study context: Sites across the United States, Italy and Spain contributed samples from acute and convalescent COVID-19. Sample material is recorded as cDNA or gDNA derived from T cells, B-cell-depleted T cells, or PBMCs.

Germline V gene data show CDR1 as WNHNN and CDR2 as SYGVQD (reference sequence). This CDR3 region has 21 residues. After removal of 6 bases from V and 2 bases from J, the junction contained 21 bases not matched to a gene. The sequence derives from an elderly man with acute or convalescent COVID-19. Material for sequencing was peripheral blood. The V gene is TRBV10-1, the J gene TRBJ2-3; 12 bases map to TRBD2. CDR3 protein: CASSRLIKRTSGRPDTDTQYF. The CDR3 nucleotides are TGCGCCAGCAGCCGTCTAATAAAGAGAACTAGCGGGAGGCCGGACACAGATACGCAGTATTTT.